The 19 T cell receptor beta chains below all came from one sample that was sequenced in a study of blood T cells in healthy people across ages. A second roughly 7 to 11 cycle PCR used barcoded and J-beta primers. MiXCR was run by TCRdb on the 5' RACE reads, yielding one entry per CDR3 protein. The sample consists of roughly 700,000 distinct CDR3 sequences, about 30% of them appearing once. Sequencing was performed on blood. The receptor source for this set is a woman aged 80 or older in good health.

The V gene is TRBV20-1, the J gene TRBJ1-1, with 7 positions matching TRBD1. Trimming at V came to 3 bases and at J to 6 bases, leaving 7 bases not matched to a gene. Per germline, CDR1 DFQATT and CDR2 SNEGSKA (reference sequence). This CDR3 is 13 amino acids long. The CDR3: CSASIGGFAEAFF. CDR3 in DNA: TGCAGTGCTAGTATAGGGGGCTTCGCTGAAGCTTTCTTT.

Ten or more counts support this clonotype. The V call is TRBV7-2, the J call TRBJ2-3; 11 bases are a match to TRBD2. This CDR3 is built from 14 residues. V was pared by 4 bases and J by 6 bases, with 3 bases of the junction left unmatched. The germline gives CDR1 SGHTA, CDR2 FQGNSA. The CDR3 DNA reads as TGTGCCAGCAGCTATAGCGGGGGGGCCGATACGCAGTATTTT. Residues: CASSYSGGADTQYF.

A word on this clonotype: This may arise from a read error, as a much more abundant clone is one base away. The CDR3 DNA reads TGTGCCAGCAGCCAAGCGATTACGGGGATGTACGAGCAGTTCTTC. Amino acid sequence: CASSQAITGMYEQFF. The chain couples TRBV3-1 to TRBJ2-1; D might be TRBD2 (5 bases). CDR1 and CDR2 from the germline V gene are LGHDT and YNNKEL (reference sequence). V lost 1 base to trimming and J lost 10 bases, with 17 bases between them. CDR3 size: 15 residues.

This clonotype was seen at least ten times. This rearrangement joins TRBV15 to TRBJ1-2; 9 positions agree with TRBD1. Germline lookup yields CDR1 LNHNV and CDR2 YYDKDF (reference sequence). V was clipped by 0 bases and J by 6 bases; unmatched bases: 5. The CDR3 is made up of 15 amino acids. The CDR3 reads CATSRDPGQGNGYTF. The CDR3 coding sequence is TGTGCCACCAGCAGAGATCCCGGACAGGGGAATGGCTACACCTTC.

The chain combines TRBV4-3 with TRBJ2-2, with TRBD2 matching 7 bases. J lost 4 bases, V lost 0 bases, and 8 bases had no gene match. The CDR3 is 17 amino acids. Germline V gene data show CDR1 as LGHNA and CDR2 as YSLEER. The CDR3 DNA is TGCGCCAGCAGCCAAGACAATCTAGCGGCTGGCACCGGGGAGCTGTTTTTT. Translating gives CASSQDNLAAGTGELFF.

The chain joins TRBV29-1 to TRBJ2-7, with unresolved D. Germline CDR1 reads SQVTM; CDR2 reads ANQGSEA. Trimming took off 5 bases at V and 0 bases at J, with 17 bases between the two ends. The CDR3 length is 15 residues. CDR3 residues: CSVPPPGHDSYEQYF. CDR3 DNA sequence: TGCAGCGTTCCACCACCGGGCCACGACTCCTACGAGCAGTACTTC.

For this clonotype: A read error may be the cause here, since a much bigger clone is one base away. In nucleotides, the CDR3 is TGCGCCAGCAACGTGGGACAGGGTATTAACACTGAAGCTTTCTTT. This encodes CASNVGQGINTEAFF. The rearrangement uses TRBV5-1 and TRBJ1-1, with 9 bases matching TRBD1. V trimming: 6 bases; J trimming: 2 bases; junction bases outside the gene matches: 8. Germline CDR1 reads SGHRS; CDR2 reads YFSETQ. The CDR3 runs 15 residues.

This chain uses TRBV7-9 with TRBJ2-5; possibly TRBD2 for D (5 bases). CDR3 length equals 16 residues. V dropped 7 bases and J dropped 2 bases, with 20 bases sitting between them. Germline CDR1 SEHNR, CDR2 FQNEAQ (reference sequence). In DNA form, the CDR3 reads TGTGCCAGCACCCGGGATGGTCTCCTAACACAAGAGACCCAGTACTTC. Translation: CASTRDGLLTQETQYF.

This clonotype was observed many times. The chain employs TRBV12-3 or TRBV12-4 and TRBJ2-3; tentatively, D is TRBD1 or TRBD2 (5 bases each). V lost 0 bases to trimming and J lost 6 bases, with 13 bases between them. This CDR3 has 15 residues. The chain's CDR3 is CASSLAGTTVDTQYF. The CDR3 nucleotides are TGTGCCAGCAGTTTAGCGGGGACCACGGTCGATACGCAGTATTTT.

This clonotype was seen many times. The chain is built from TRBV7-3 and TRBJ2-5, with D possibly TRBD2 on 7 matching bases. Germline CDR1 is SGHTA and CDR2 is FQGTGA. V lost 5 bases and J lost 4, with 20 bases in between. CDR3 length: 16 residues. The CDR3 region is CASSPVPGGPGETQYF. CDR3 coding DNA: TGTGCCAGCAGCCCCGTACCCGGGGGGCCCGGAGAGACCCAGTACTTC.

This clonotype was seen only a few times. The genes are TRBV19 and TRBJ2-5; D remains ambiguous. Germline assignment: CDR1 LNHDA and CDR2 SQIVND (reference sequence). Deletions cut 0 bases from V and 11 bases from J, with 13 bases between. CDR3 length: 13 residues. The CDR3 region has the DNA TGTGCCAGTAGTATAGACAGAAGGGCTGAGCAGTACTTC. Its translation is CASSIDRRAEQYF.

This clonotype showed up many times. This CDR3 is CASSLYYWGAGELFF. CDR3 in DNA: TGTGCCAGCAGCTTGTATTATTGGGGGGCCGGGGAGCTGTTTTTT. The genes are TRBV5-5 and TRBJ2-2; tentative D call: TRBD2 (6 bases). The germline gives CDR1 SGHKS, CDR2 YYEKEE (reference sequence). Trimming removed 1 base at V and 6 bases at J, with 13 bases between. This CDR3 comprises 15 residues.

The rearrangement joins TRBV12-3 or TRBV12-4 to TRBJ2-3, with D unresolved. The CDR3 is 16 residues long. The V end lost 2 bases, the J end lost 11 bases, and 23 bases lay between the germline ends. In nucleotides, the CDR3 is TGTGCCAGCAGTTTAAGGGCAGGCCTCAGCACAGATGTGCAGTATTTT. Protein: CASSLRAGLSTDVQYF.

In its sample, this clonotype was seen many times. The V gene is TRBV6-5, the J gene TRBJ2-1, with D tentatively TRBD1 (5 bases). The CDR3 runs 14 residues. V lost 2 bases and J lost 2, with 7 bases in between. CDR1 MNHEY and CDR2 SVGAGI come from the germline V gene. Here the CDR3 reads CASSYARAYNEQFF. The CDR3 bases are TGTGCCAGCAGTTACGCCAGGGCCTACAATGAGCAGTTCTTC.

At least ten counts were recorded for this clonotype. The J gene is TRBJ2-1, the V gene TRBV20-1, with 9 bases lining up with TRBD1. The V gene's germline CDR1 is DFQATT and CDR2 SNEGSKA (reference sequence). The CDR3 sequence is 16 residues long. V shed 3 bases and J 3 bases; nucleotides not matched to a gene: 9. The CDR3 loop is CSARTPGQGIYNEQFF. The CDR3 DNA follows: TGCAGTGCTAGGACTCCGGGACAGGGCATCTACAATGAGCAGTTCTTC.

The CDR3 sequence: CASSSQGGDTEAFF. The CDR3 region has the DNA TGTGCCAGCAGCTCGCAGGGGGGGGACACTGAAGCTTTCTTT. V and J are TRBV7-2 and TRBJ1-1; TRBD1 matches 7 bases. The V and J ends lost 4 bases and 3 bases, in that order; junction bases with no gene match: 5. This CDR3 is 14 amino acids long. Germline CDR1 and CDR2: SGHTA and FQGNSA.

The V gene is TRBV20-1, the J gene TRBJ1-3, with D possibly matching TRBD1 (5 bases). Germline assignment: CDR1 DFQATT and CDR2 SNEGSKA (reference sequence). The CDR3 extends over 14 amino acids. Trimming removed 0 bases from V and 7 bases from J, with 13 bases in between. The CDR3 is CSAREPGQENTIYF. The CDR3 DNA follows: TGCAGTGCTAGAGAACCGGGGCAGGAGAACACCATATATTTT.

Ten or more counts support this clonotype. The V call is TRBV7-2, the J call TRBJ1-2; D call uncertain. V lost 5 bases and J lost 4, with 14 bases in between. The CDR3 length is 14 residues. Germline CDR1 reads SGHTA; CDR2 reads FQGNSA. The DNA for the CDR3 is TGTGCCAGCAGCCGCCTGAGGACTAGCTATGGCTACACCTTC. Its protein is CASSRLRTSYGYTF.

This rearrangement joins TRBV20-1 to TRBJ2-7; 10 nucleotides align to TRBD2. The CDR3 length is 14 residues. J lost 2 bases, V lost 5 bases, and 6 bases had no gene match. The V gene's germline CDR1 is DFQATT and CDR2 SNEGSKA (reference sequence). The CDR3 reads CSAPLAGIAYEQYF. DNA for the CDR3: TGCAGTGCTCCACTAGCGGGGATCGCCTACGAGCAGTACTTC.